The clone carrying this T cell receptor (beta chain) was picked up many times. Unique molecular identifiers were built into the TCRbeta library. MiXCR, run by TCRdb on the PCR reads, gives a single entry per CDR3 protein. The sample has under 300,000 distinct CDR3 sequences, around 8.9% seen once. The data belong to a study of T-cell reconstitution after alpha-beta-depleted transplantation in children. The V and J ends lost 3 bases and 5 bases respectively, with 14 bases between them. The CDR3 has 15 amino acids. Germline assignment: CDR1 SNHLY and CDR2 FYNNEI. This chain uses TRBV2 with TRBJ2-1; D is unresolved. The sequence was obtained from a human donor who donated a stem cell graft to a child with SCID. This material consisted of PBMCs from the stem cell graft donor, taken from the stem cell graft. CDR3 nucleotides: TGTGCCAGCAGTGATCGCGGAGATGTCAACAATGAGCAGTTCTTC. It is translated as CASSDRGDVNNEQFF.